These T cell receptor beta chains were read from a single sample in a study of T cells in Graves' hyperthyroidism and ophthalmopathy. TCRdb reprocessed the multiplex PCR reads via MiXCR and lists one record per CDR3 protein. The sample holds under 250,000 distinct CDR3 sequences, around 16% seen once. Sample: blood. The receptors shown here come from a woman aged 45 to 65 with Graves' hyperthyroidism. Each CDR3 is given with its conserved first and last residue. Each record gives: clone size, V gene, CDR3 protein. Part of the rows lack a size; the others show once, few, many or a class for expanded clones.

many	TRBV30	CAWRKTINQPQHF
.	TRBV7-3	CASSSTSGRITGELFF
few	TRBV28	CASSSDHTDTQYF
many	TRBV12-3/TRBV12-4	CASSSYRGGGQVGNQPQHF
many	TRBV6-1	CATTAGGLYEQYF
many	TRBV15	CATSARQGASNQPQHF
many	TRBV6-5	CASSYSQDSYQGAGSYEQYF
many	TRBV7-3	CASSSLTRDRVGRSYNEQFF
.	TRBV4-1	CASSQEGGGGGETQYF
.	TRBV5-5	CASSFGGIGTGELFF
.	TRBV4-2	CASSQVAAQVYNEQFF
many	TRBV7-3	CASSSSSGSNEQFF
.	TRBV20-1	CSASVGRGNQPQHF
few	TRBV3-1	CASSARGEDTQYF
few	TRBV12-3/TRBV12-4	CASRLGQGNTGELVF
.	TRBV5-4	CASSLDLRSNTEAFF
.	TRBV6-1	CASSPEFDYEQYF
.	TRBV9	CASSVAARGAGTEAFF
.	TRBV5-1	CASSLTSDYEQYF
many	TRBV7-9	CASSPRDYEQYF
.	TRBV7-9	CASSLIGMGSRNTEAFF
few	TRBV18	CASSPIPGQGHNQPQHF
many	TRBV7-3	CASSPTSGRDTQYF
many	TRBV7-9	CASSSSKGTGTYEQYF
.	TRBV19	CASSIAGMLETQYF
.	TRBV11-3	CASSLGDRGGWSSIEQFF
many	TRBV28	CASRGYEQYF
many	TRBV28	CASSPAYRGREKLFF
many	TRBV16	CASSDGVGNQPQHF
.	TRBV7-6	CASSLDSAHKLDQPQHF
.	TRBV30	CAAGANVLTF
.	TRBV6-1	CASSDRHRADQPQHF
few	TRBV6-6	CASSYSLRSNQPQHF
.	TRBV2	CASTGFRDTQYF
.	TRBV6-5	CASSYSSTERTDEQFF
many	TRBV12-3/TRBV12-4	CASSRRPYYSSYEQYF
many	TRBV5-1	CASSSNGEAFF
few	TRBV5-5	CASSLDGIFSGNTIYF
many	TRBV7-2	CASSFQTESYNEQFF
few	TRBV24-1	CATSDSGRRNTIYF
few	TRBV12-3/TRBV12-4	CASTPGPTTLGNQPQHF
few	TRBV6-1	CASSEMSAVSNQPQHF
many	TRBV7-9	CASSIGSTSSVETQYF
.	TRBV7-9	CASSSNQGSPLHF
few	TRBV6-5	CASSYSTRNEQFF
few	TRBV7-9	CASSHGLGGYTF
.	TRBV5-1	CASSLLQSTEAFF
many	TRBV4-1	CASSQGSGSTDTQYF
few	TRBV15	CATSGLAQTSYEQYF
many	TRBV11-2	CASSPSRTAWSTDTQYF
many	TRBV6-6	CASSYKTPRTGQLYEQYF